Included here is one T cell receptor (beta chain) sequence, with context. In the authors' methods: From reference gene primer amplification, estimates of nucleated cell counts were derived. Clones were sequenced by immunoSEQ multiplex PCR, and TCRdb holds only the in-frame ones, with some missing. For V, J and clone size, that table is used; D and trimming come from the DNA. The data contain about 180,000 clones, approximately 88% of them singletons. CDR1 MDHEN and CDR2 SYDVKM come from the germline V gene. The CDR3 spans 17 residues. The J segment lost 6 bases and the V segment lost 5 bases, leaving 17 bases of the junction unmatched. This specimen comes from a study of blood T cell repertoires in COVID-19. Study information: The United States, Italy and Spain provided the acute and convalescent COVID-19 samples.

This receptor was identified in a woman aged 40-49 years with COVID-19, enrolled during active disease. J is TRBJ1-2 and V is TRBV28; 8 nucleotides line up with TRBD1. The material sequenced was peripheral blood. CDR3 region: CASSSRDRQPRRDGYTF. CDR3 coding DNA: TGTGCCAGCAGTAGCCGGGACAGGCAGCCCCGTAGGGATGGCTACACCTTC.